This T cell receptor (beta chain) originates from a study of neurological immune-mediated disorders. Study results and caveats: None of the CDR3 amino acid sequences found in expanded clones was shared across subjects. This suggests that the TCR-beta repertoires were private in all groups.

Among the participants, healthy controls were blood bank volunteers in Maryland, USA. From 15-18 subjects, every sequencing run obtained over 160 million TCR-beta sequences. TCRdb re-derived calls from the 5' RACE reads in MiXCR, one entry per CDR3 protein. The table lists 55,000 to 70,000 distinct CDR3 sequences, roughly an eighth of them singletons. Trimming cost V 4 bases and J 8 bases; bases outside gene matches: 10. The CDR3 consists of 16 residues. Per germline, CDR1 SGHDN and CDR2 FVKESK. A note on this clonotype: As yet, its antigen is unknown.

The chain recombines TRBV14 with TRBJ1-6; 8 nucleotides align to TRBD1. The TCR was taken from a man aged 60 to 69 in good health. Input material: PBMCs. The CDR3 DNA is TGTGCCAGCAGCCTACATGGACAGGGAGGATATTCACCCCTCCACTTT. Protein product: CASSLHGQGGYSPLHF. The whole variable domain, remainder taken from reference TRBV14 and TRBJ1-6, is EAGVTQFPSHSVIEKGQTVTLRCDPISGHDNLYWYRRVMGKEIKFLLHFVKESKQDESGMPNNRFLAERTGGTYSTLKVQPAELEDSGVYFCASSLHGQGGYSPLHFGNGTRLTVT.